This T cell receptor beta chain was recorded in a study of shared clonotypes between healthy human individuals. The CDR3 runs 16 residues. Germline CDR1 SGDLS, CDR2 YYNGEE. The V gene lost 0 bases and the J gene lost 7 bases, with 16 bases spanning the gap. In the case of this clone: Its target is not known.

It was at deep level that the assay was run. Clones were sequenced by immunoSEQ multiplex PCR, and TCRdb holds only the in-frame ones, with some missing. The table includes some 2.4 million clones, more than 85% detected once. Study results and caveats: Clonotype sharing among donors, it was expected, would be affected by sequencing depth.

The TCR comes from a man aged 18 to 35 in good health. Some clones in this sample may be carry-over from other donors' samples. The sample comprised naive CD4+ T cells from PBMCs. Subset: CD45RA+ positively selected. The gene calls are TRBV9 and TRBJ2-2; no reliable D call. CDR3: CASSVAGSGLYGELFF. The CDR3 region has the DNA TGTGCCAGCAGCGTAGCCGGGTCCGGATTATACGGGGAGCTGTTTTTT.